These 20 T cell receptor beta chains were all obtained from the same sample, sequenced in a study of response to subunit inactivated influenza vaccine. Each CDR3 protein gets one entry after TCRdb re-called the RT-PCR reads with MiXCR. Of around 150,000 distinct CDR3 sequences listed, around 9.9% are singletons. The specimen comprised non-naive T cells sorted from PBMCs, sampled roughly 46 days after vaccination. These receptors originate from a man over 45 who received an inactivated influenza vaccine.

This clonotype was detected a few times. This chain uses TRBV18 with TRBJ2-7, with 9 bases fitting TRBD1. Germline CDR1 reads KGHSH; CDR2 reads LQKENI. V lost 1 base to trimming and J lost 1 base; unmatched junction nucleotides: 2. The length of the CDR3 is 15 residues. CDR3 protein: CASSPLGQGSYEQYF. CDR3 in DNA: TGTGCCAGCTCACCACTGGGACAGGGATCCTACGAGCAGTACTTC.

This clonotype was observed a handful of times. The chain employs TRBV19 and TRBJ2-1; TRBD2 might be the D (6 bases). Germline CDR1 reads LNHDA; CDR2 reads SQIVND (reference sequence). The CDR3 spans 15 residues. V was pared by 2 bases and J by 6 bases, with 14 bases between. The CDR3: CASSIRGRSVNEQFF. CDR3 bases: TGTGCCAGTAGTATACGTGGGAGGTCGGTCAATGAGCAGTTCTTC.

The J gene is TRBJ1-4, the V gene TRBV4-1; 8 positions match TRBD1. The CDR3 extends over 16 amino acids. The J segment lost 5 bases and the V segment lost 3 bases, leaving 8 bases of the junction unmatched. CDR1 MGHRA and CDR2 YSYEKL come from the germline V gene. CDR3 sequence: CASSQDRAIGNEKLFF. CDR3 bases: TGCGCCAGCAGCCAGGACAGGGCGATAGGAAATGAAAAACTGTTTTTT.

This clonotype was counted only a few times. V usage is TRBV30 and J usage is TRBJ1-1, with no clear D. The germline V gene has CDR1 GTSNPN and CDR2 SVGIG (reference sequence). The CDR3 is 12 residues long. Trimming pared 0 bases from V and 10 bases from J, leaving 12 bases between. In DNA form, the CDR3 reads TGTGCCTGGAGTGTCTCAGGTTTTATAGCTTTCTTT. The encoded protein is CAWSVSGFIAFF.

This clonotype appeared a few times. The rearrangement joins TRBV3-1 to TRBJ2-7; no definite D call. The CDR3 extends over 16 amino acids. V was shortened by 0 bases and J by 6 bases, with 18 bases between the two germline ends. CDR1 LGHDT and CDR2 YNNKEL come from the germline V gene (reference sequence). The CDR3 loop reads CASSQDIGSWPAEQYF. Written as DNA, the CDR3 is TGTGCCAGCAGCCAAGATATCGGGTCGTGGCCAGCCGAGCAGTACTTC.

This clonotype was detected a few times. The V call is TRBV20-1, the J call TRBJ2-7, with 9 bases matching TRBD1. Germline values: CDR1 DFQATT, CDR2 SNEGSKA (reference sequence). This CDR3 has 15 amino acids. Unmatched junction bases numbered 6, after V lost 0 bases and J lost 3 bases. The CDR3: CSARDPGTGSYEQYF. DNA for the CDR3: TGCAGTGCTAGAGATCCTGGGACAGGGAGCTACGAGCAGTACTTC.

This clonotype has just a few counts. CDR3 nucleotide sequence: TGTGCCAGCAGCTTATCCCTTCGTGGGATTGAAAAACTGTTTTTT. This gives the protein CASSLSLRGIEKLFF. The chain uses TRBV7-9 and TRBJ1-4; D is undetermined. Germline CDR1 SEHNR, CDR2 FQNEAQ (reference sequence). This CDR3 contains 15 residues. The ends were cut back, 2 bases at V and 7 bases at J, with 14 bases in the middle.

This clonotype was seen ten or more times. The chain carries TRBV12-3 or TRBV12-4 and TRBJ1-2; TRBD1 matches at 7 bases. J gave up 8 bases and V 1 base, and 7 bases lay outside the gene matches. The CDR3 is made up of 14 amino acids. CDR3 coding DNA: TGTGCCAGCAGTTTAGACAGGGGATCTAGGGGCTACACCTTC. Protein sequence: CASSLDRGSRGYTF.

At least ten counts were recorded for this clonotype. This rearrangement joins TRBV5-1 to TRBJ1-1, with D perhaps TRBD1 (5 bases). CDR3 length: 11 residues. Germline CDR1 and CDR2: SGHRS and YFSETQ. V was cut by 6 bases and J by 5 bases, with 8 bases left in between. CDR3 DNA: TGCGCCAGCAAAGGGGAAACTGAAGCTTTCTTT. Its protein is CASKGETEAFF.

This clonotype was recorded many times. The rearrangement uses TRBV5-6 and TRBJ2-5; 7 nucleotides agree with TRBD2. The CDR3 loop spans 17 amino acids. CDR1 SGHDT and CDR2 YYEEEE come from the germline V gene. The V gene end was trimmed by 3 bases and the J gene end by 1 base; junction bases not matched to a gene: 12. CDR3 DNA: TGTGCCAGCAGCTCCCGAGGCTCCCGCGGGGGCCAAGAGACCCAGTACTTC. Encoded protein: CASSSRGSRGGQETQYF.

The sample holds a few counts of this clonotype. The chain is built from TRBV20-1 and TRBJ2-5, with D possibly TRBD2 on 5 matching bases. The germline V gene has CDR1 DFQATT and CDR2 SNEGSKA (reference sequence). CDR3 length equals 15 residues. V lost 0 bases and J 3 bases, leaving 14 bases between the germline ends. CDR3 bases: TGCAGTGCTAGAGACCCACGGACGGGGAAAGAGACCCAGTACTTC. As protein: CSARDPRTGKETQYF.

The J gene is TRBJ2-7, the V gene TRBV6-2 or TRBV6-3, with 9 bases aligning to TRBD1. This CDR3 is 15 amino acids long. Germline lookup yields CDR1 MNHEY and CDR2 SVGEGT. V was clipped by 7 bases and J by 4 bases; unmatched bases: 11. The CDR3 protein is CASTITPDRGYEQYF. CDR3 coding DNA: TGTGCCAGCACCATTACGCCGGACAGGGGTTACGAGCAGTACTTC.

This clonotype was detected a few times. The chain links TRBV12-3 or TRBV12-4 to TRBJ1-2; D not certain. V was pared by 3 bases and J by 4 bases, with 12 bases between. The CDR3 spans 14 residues. In DNA, the CDR3 is TGTGCCAGCAGTTTTGTCGGAGGCACCTATGGCTACACCTTC. Its translation is CASSFVGGTYGYTF.

This clonotype was seen many times. This chain uses TRBV12-3 or TRBV12-4 with TRBJ1-1; D is possibly TRBD1 (5 bases). V lost 0 bases and J lost 6, with 8 bases in between. CDR3 length: 13 residues. CDR3 amino acids: CASSLARVAEAFF. The CDR3 coding sequence is TGTGCCAGCAGTTTAGCCAGGGTGGCTGAAGCTTTCTTT.

In its sample, this clonotype was seen many times. V usage is TRBV4-1 and J usage is TRBJ2-3; 11 nucleotides agree with TRBD2. The CDR3 extends over 16 amino acids. Trimming removed 1 base from V and 3 bases from J; junction bases left unmatched: 3. Germline V gene lookup returns CDR1 MGHRA and CDR2 YSYEKL. The CDR3 nucleotides read TGCGCCAGCAGCCAAGGCGGGACTAGCGGTACAGATACGCAGTATTTT. Translated, it gives CASSQGGTSGTDTQYF.

This clonotype was counted only a few times. This chain uses TRBV3-1 with TRBJ2-7, with D perhaps matching TRBD2 (6 bases). V lost 4 bases and J 9 bases, leaving 22 bases between the germline ends. The germline gives CDR1 LGHDT, CDR2 YNNKEL (reference sequence). The CDR3 extends over 15 amino acids. The CDR3 spells CASSPGDFHQVAQYF. Written as DNA, the CDR3 is TGTGCCAGCAGCCCGGGGGACTTCCACCAGGTTGCGCAGTACTTC.

This clonotype was counted a single time. J is TRBJ2-5 and V is TRBV20-1; TRBD2 matches 10 bases. Germline lookup yields CDR1 DFQATT and CDR2 SNEGSKA (reference sequence). J was trimmed by 3 bases and V by 1 base; bases with no gene match: 8. CDR3 length: 16 residues. The CDR3 here is CSARGAASGSEETQYF. For the CDR3, the DNA is TGCAGTGCTAGAGGGGCGGCTAGCGGGAGTGAAGAGACCCAGTACTTC.

There are many counts of this clonotype. The chain combines TRBV12-3 or TRBV12-4 with TRBJ2-5, with D maybe TRBD1 (5 bases). Trimming removed 1 base at V and 1 base at J, with 7 bases between. The CDR3 consists of 14 residues. Here the CDR3 DNA reads TGTGCCAGCAGTTTAGGGGGCCCCCAAGAGACCCAGTACTTC. This encodes CASSLGGPQETQYF.

The chain is built from TRBV6-5 and TRBJ2-1, with D possibly called TRBD1 or TRBD2 (6 bases each). There are 17 residues in the CDR3. V was cut by 2 bases and J by 0 bases, with 14 bases left in between. Looked up from germline, CDR1 is MNHEY and CDR2 is SVGAGI. CDR3 coding DNA: TGTGCCAGCAGTTACCTGCCGGGGGCCAACTCCTACAATGAGCAGTTCTTC. It specifies CASSYLPGANSYNEQFF.

About this clonotype: It may be a read error: a sequence one base away is much more abundant. The chain couples TRBV12-3 or TRBV12-4 to TRBJ1-6, with a possible D match to TRBD1 (5 bases). The CDR3 is 14 residues long. Trimming stripped 6 bases from V and 10 bases from J, with 16 bases between. The CDR3 DNA sequence: TGTGCCAGCAGAAAGACAAGGGGCGAATCACCCCTCCACTTT. Its translation is CASRKTRGESPLHF.